These 9 T cell receptor beta chains were all obtained from the same sample, sequenced in a study of blood T cell repertoires in COVID-19. Profiled with immunoSEQ multiplex PCR; TCRdb holds only in-frame clones, not every one. Altogether 130,000 to 150,000 clones are present, about 83% being singletons, with the ten largest covering 3.5% to 5.5%. Source material: peripheral blood. The receptors here all came from a woman aged 40-49 years with acute or convalescent COVID-19.

The chain joins TRBV7-9 to TRBJ1-2, with D unresolved. Germline loops: CDR1 SEHNR, CDR2 FQNEAQ (reference sequence). V was pared by 11 bases and J by 14 bases, with 24 bases between. The CDR3 runs 12 residues. The CDR3 loop reads CAPDKRSMARTF. In nucleotides, the CDR3 is TGTGCCCCCGATAAGAGGTCTATGGCTAGAACCTTC.

In its sample, this clone was seen once. V and J are TRBV10-3 and TRBJ2-5, with a weak D call TRBD2 (5 bases). CDR1 and CDR2 (germline): ENHRY, SYGVKD. V was shortened by 0 bases and J by 1 base, with 18 bases between the two germline ends. The CDR3 has 18 residues. Here the CDR3 reads CAISESGDPKGLQETQYF. Here the CDR3 DNA reads TGTGCCATCAGTGAGTCGGGAGACCCCAAAGGCCTCCAAGAGACCCAGTACTTC.

V gene TRBV10-3 combines with J gene TRBJ1-1, with 7 bases aligning to TRBD1. Germline lookup yields CDR1 ENHRY and CDR2 SYGVKD. V was clipped by 3 bases and J by 1 base; unmatched bases: 5. This CDR3 is built from 15 residues. The CDR3 loop reads CAISEGPGGNTEAFF. The DNA of the CDR3 is TGTGCCATCAGTGAAGGGCCAGGGGGGAACACTGAAGCTTTCTTT.

This chain links TRBV6-5 with TRBJ2-1; 8 nucleotides match TRBD2. The CDR3 extends over 16 amino acids. The V segment lost 2 bases and the J segment 9 bases; nucleotides outside the gene matches: 12. CDR1 is MNHEY, CDR2 SVGAGI, per germline. DNA for the CDR3: TGTGCCAGCAGTTACGTGGCGGGGGGTCCTTTCCCTGAGCAGTTCTTC. Translated, it gives CASSYVAGGPFPEQFF.

The rearrangement links TRBV28 to TRBJ1-6; 8 bases map to TRBD1. The CDR3 runs to 15 residues. The germline V gene encodes CDR1 MDHEN and CDR2 SYDVKM. V was pared by 5 bases and J by 5 bases, with 5 bases of the junction left unmatched. In nucleotides, the CDR3 is TGTGCCAGCAGTAATGGGGACAGGAATAATTCACCCCTCCACTTT. Amino acid sequence: CASSNGDRNNSPLHF.

This clone was recorded once. This sequence joins TRBV7-2 and TRBJ2-7; 7 bases agree with TRBD1. Trimming removed 4 bases from V and 3 bases from J; junction bases left unmatched: 6. The CDR3 runs 14 residues. CDR1 and CDR2 from the germline V gene are SGHTA and FQGNSA. The CDR3 region is CASSSYRGYYEQYF. CDR3 coding DNA: TGTGCCAGCAGCTCATACAGGGGATACTACGAGCAGTACTTC.

This chain connects TRBV18 to TRBJ1-2, with TRBD1 matching over 7 bases. V lost 1 base to trimming and J lost 5 bases; unmatched junction nucleotides: 7. The CDR3 runs 15 residues. Germline lookup yields CDR1 KGHSH and CDR2 LQKENI. CDR3 sequence reads: CASSPRSGGDYGYTF. CDR3 coding DNA: TGTGCCAGCTCACCACGCTCAGGGGGTGATTATGGCTACACCTTC.

This chain's CDR3 is CASSQDRQGAAFF. The CDR3, as DNA: TGTGCCAGCAGCCAAGATAGACAGGGAGCAGCTTTCTTT. The rearrangement uses TRBV3-1 (or the pseudogene TRBV3-2) and TRBJ1-1; 7 bases are shared with TRBD1. Germline lookup yields CDR1 LGHDT and CDR2 YNNKEL (reference sequence). The CDR3 has 13 residues. V was clipped by 0 bases and J by 10 bases; unmatched bases: 5.

This chain connects TRBV30 to TRBJ2-2; a weak D match, TRBD1 (6 bases). This CDR3 is built from 15 residues. Germline CDR1 reads GTSNPN; CDR2 reads SVGIG (reference sequence). The V end lost 0 bases, the J end lost 7 bases, and 15 bases lay between the germline ends. CDR3 nucleotides: TGTGCCTGGAGTGTACGGGGCAGGGGAAGCGGGGAGCTGTTTTTT. It translates to CAWSVRGRGSGELFF.